The subject of this entry is one TCR beta chain. This sample is part of a study of T cells in Graves' hyperthyroidism and ophthalmopathy. Study context: Peripheral blood specimens were obtained at initial diagnosis, prior to any treatment.

The CDR3 extends over 18 amino acids. V was cut by 6 bases and J by 5 bases, with 29 bases left in between. The study defined stable Graves' hyperthyroidism as no ophthalmopathy progression within 18 months. What was amplified from RNA transcripts were TCR beta CDR3 regions. In the first-round RT-PCR of the TCR CDR3, the HTBI primer set was used. MiXCR, run by TCRdb on the multiplex PCR reads, gives a single entry per CDR3 protein. This sample has around 350,000 distinct CDR3 sequences; approximately 19% occur once, and the top ten carry about 4%. The sequence came from a woman aged 18-29 years with Graves' hyperthyroidism. The rearrangement links TRBV12-3 or TRBV12-4 to TRBJ2-7, with D tentatively TRBD1 or TRBD2 (6 bases each). Sequencing input: blood. The CDR3 coding sequence is TGTGCCAGCAGCAGATTCGAGTGGGGGGCGCGGAGGATAAACGAGCAGTACTTC. Its translation: CASSRFEWGARRINEQYF.